Here is one TCR beta chain with its context. The CDR3 spans 16 residues. From germline, CDR1 is SGHRS and CDR2 YFSETQ. V gave up 0 bases and J gave up 3 bases; unmatched junction bases: 5. Assay used: immunoSEQ multiplex PCR; TCRdb lists only in-frame clones, some missing. The profile shows 75,000 to 80,000 clones, about 94% of them singletons. This sample was included in a study of T cell changes during pregnancy in multiple sclerosis. Sequenced here: peripheral blood, sampled in the second trimester of pregnancy. The receptor comes from a female donor in good health, enrolled as a control in a pregnancy study. V is TRBV5-1 and J is TRBJ2-5; 10 bases are shared with TRBD2. In DNA, the CDR3 is TGCGCCAGCAGCTTGGTTGAAGGACTAGCGGAAGAGACCCAGTACTTC. This translates into CASSLVEGLAEETQYF.